The source of this T cell receptor beta chain is a study of blood T cell repertoires in COVID-19. Study at large: Samples of COVID-19 (acute and convalescent) were obtained from the United States, Italy and Spain. In each case, the material was cDNA or gDNA derived from T cells, B-cell-depleted T cells, or PBMCs.

This clone has at least ten counts. The CDR3 spans 15 residues. With V trimmed by 4 bases and J by 3 bases, 9 bases remained unmatched. Germline CDR1 LGHNA, CDR2 YSLEER. Original processing methods: Reference gene primer amplification gave estimated nucleated cell counts. Sequenced by immunoSEQ multiplex PCR; TCRdb stores in-frame clones only, minus some. V and J calls and clone size follow that table, whereas D and trimming were derived from the DNA. The table lists 340,000 or so clones, about nine tenths of them singletons. The sequenced sample consisted of peripheral blood. The rearrangement uses TRBV4-3 and TRBJ2-7; 7 nucleotides match TRBD1. The source is a man aged 45-65 years with active or convalescent COVID-19. CDR3 region: CASSRDSRFSYEQYF. DNA for the CDR3: TGCGCCAGCAGCCGGGACAGCAGGTTTAGCTACGAGCAGTACTTC.